One T cell receptor beta chain is described in this entry. The CDR3 contains 12 residues. Germline V gives CDR1 SEHNR, CDR2 FQNEAQ (reference sequence). With 8 bases removed from V and 6 bases from J, the gap between germline ends came to 13 bases. The sample originates from a study of blood T cell repertoires in COVID-19. In the study's own analysis: Researchers report that nucleated cell counts were estimated from reference gene primer amplification. The assay was immunoSEQ multiplex PCR, and TCRdb's table has in-frame clones only and misses some. The V and J calls and clone size come from that table; D and trimming were worked out from the DNA. The table records 110,000 or so clones, 81% of them present only once.

Sequenced material: peripheral blood. The V and J genes are TRBV7-9 and TRBJ1-1; D remains ambiguous. The origin of this receptor is a man aged 45-65 years with acute or convalescent COVID-19. This CDR3 reads CASREGPPEAFF. In DNA form, the CDR3 reads TGTGCCAGCCGAGAGGGCCCTCCTGAAGCTTTCTTT.